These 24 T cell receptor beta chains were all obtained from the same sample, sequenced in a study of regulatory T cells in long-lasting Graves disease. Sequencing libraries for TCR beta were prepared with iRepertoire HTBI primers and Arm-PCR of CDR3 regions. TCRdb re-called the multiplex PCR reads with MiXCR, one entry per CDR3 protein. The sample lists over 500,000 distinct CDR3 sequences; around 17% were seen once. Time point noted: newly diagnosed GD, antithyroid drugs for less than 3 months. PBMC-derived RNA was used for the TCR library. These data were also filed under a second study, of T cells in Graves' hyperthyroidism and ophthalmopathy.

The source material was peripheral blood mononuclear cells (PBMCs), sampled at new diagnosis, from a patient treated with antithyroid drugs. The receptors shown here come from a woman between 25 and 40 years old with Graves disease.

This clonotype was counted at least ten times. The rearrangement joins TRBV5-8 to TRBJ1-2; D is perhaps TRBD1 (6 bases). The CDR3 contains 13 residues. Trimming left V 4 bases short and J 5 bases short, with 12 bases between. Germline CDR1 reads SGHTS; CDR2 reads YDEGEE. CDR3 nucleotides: TGTGCCAGCAGCGTAGGACAGACTTATGGCTACACCTTC. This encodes CASSVGQTYGYTF.

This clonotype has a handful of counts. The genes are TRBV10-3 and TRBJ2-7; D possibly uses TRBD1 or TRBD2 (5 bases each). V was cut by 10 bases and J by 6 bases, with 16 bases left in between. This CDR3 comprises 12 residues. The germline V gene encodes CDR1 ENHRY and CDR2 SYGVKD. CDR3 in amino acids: CATRDQSSEQYF. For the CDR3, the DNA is TGTGCCACAAGGGACCAGTCAAGCGAGCAGTACTTC.

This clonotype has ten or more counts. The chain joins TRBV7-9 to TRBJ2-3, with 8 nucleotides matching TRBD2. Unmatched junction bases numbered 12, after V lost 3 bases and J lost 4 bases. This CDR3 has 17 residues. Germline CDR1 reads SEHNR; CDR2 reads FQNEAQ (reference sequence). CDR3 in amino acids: CASSLASGSVSSDTQYF. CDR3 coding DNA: TGTGCCAGCAGCTTGGCGAGCGGGAGTGTTTCGTCAGATACGCAGTATTTT.

This CDR3 is CSVGSAGLYNEQFF. CDR3 DNA: TGCAGCGTCGGGAGCGCGGGCCTCTACAATGAGCAGTTCTTC. The rearrangement uses TRBV29-1 and TRBJ2-1; tentative D call: TRBD2 (6 bases). Germline-derived CDR1 and CDR2 are SQVTM and ANQGSEA. The CDR3 covers 14 residues. Deletions cut 6 bases from V and 3 bases from J, with 15 bases between.

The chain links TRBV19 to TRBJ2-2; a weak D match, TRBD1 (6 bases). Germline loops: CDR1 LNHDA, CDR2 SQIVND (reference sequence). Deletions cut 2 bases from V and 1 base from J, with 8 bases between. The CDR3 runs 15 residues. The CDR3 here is CASSIRDMNTGELFF. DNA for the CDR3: TGTGCCAGTAGTATACGGGACATGAACACCGGGGAGCTGTTTTTT.

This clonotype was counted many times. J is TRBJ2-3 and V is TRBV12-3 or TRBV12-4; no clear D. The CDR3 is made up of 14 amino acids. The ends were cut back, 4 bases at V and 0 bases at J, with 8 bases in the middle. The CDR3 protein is CASSYPPSTDTQYF. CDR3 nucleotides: TGTGCCAGCAGTTACCCCCCTAGCACAGATACGCAGTATTTT.

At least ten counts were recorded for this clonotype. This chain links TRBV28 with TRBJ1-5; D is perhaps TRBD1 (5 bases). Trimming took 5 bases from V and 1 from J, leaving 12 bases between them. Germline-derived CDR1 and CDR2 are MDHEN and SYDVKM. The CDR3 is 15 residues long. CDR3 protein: CASSPRDGSNQPQHF. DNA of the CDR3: TGTGCCAGCAGTCCCCGGGACGGAAGCAATCAGCCCCAGCATTTT.

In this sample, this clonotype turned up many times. CDR3 DNA sequence: TGTGCCTGGAGGAGTCAGGGTCCACCCCTCCACTTT. Protein sequence: CAWRSQGPPLHF. The chain joins TRBV30 to TRBJ1-6, with D possibly matching TRBD1 (5 bases). The CDR3 contains 12 residues. The V gene lost 3 bases and the J gene lost 11 bases, with 11 bases spanning the gap. Per the germline V gene, CDR1 is GTSNPN and CDR2 is SVGIG (reference sequence).

CDR3 amino acids: CASSIFTSGTGELFF. For the CDR3, the DNA is TGTGCCAGTAGTATATTTACTAGCGGCACCGGGGAGCTGTTTTTT. This chain connects TRBV19 to TRBJ2-2, with 8 bases lining up with TRBD2. The CDR3 has 15 residues. Germline CDR1 LNHDA, CDR2 SQIVND (reference sequence). The junction had 3 bases not matched to a gene; V was cut back by 2 bases and J by 4 bases.

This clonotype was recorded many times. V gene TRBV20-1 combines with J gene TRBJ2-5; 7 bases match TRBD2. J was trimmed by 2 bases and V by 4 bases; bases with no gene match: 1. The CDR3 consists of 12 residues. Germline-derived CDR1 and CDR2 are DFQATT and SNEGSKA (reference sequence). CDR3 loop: CSAKRGQETQYF. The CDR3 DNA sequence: TGCAGTGCTAAGCGGGGTCAAGAGACCCAGTACTTC.

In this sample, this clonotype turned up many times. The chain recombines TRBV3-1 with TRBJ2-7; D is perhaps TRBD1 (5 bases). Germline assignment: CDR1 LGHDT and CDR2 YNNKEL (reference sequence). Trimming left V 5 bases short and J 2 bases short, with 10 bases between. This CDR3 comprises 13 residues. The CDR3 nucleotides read TGTGCCAGCAGCGCTCGACAGACCTACGAGCAGTACTTC. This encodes CASSARQTYEQYF.

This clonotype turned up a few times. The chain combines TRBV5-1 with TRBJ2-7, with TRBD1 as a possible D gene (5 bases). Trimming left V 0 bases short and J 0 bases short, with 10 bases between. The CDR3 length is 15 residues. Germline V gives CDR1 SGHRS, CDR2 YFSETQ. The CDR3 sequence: CASSLVGAPSYEQYF. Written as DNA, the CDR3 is TGCGCCAGCAGCTTGGTAGGGGCACCCTCCTACGAGCAGTACTTC.

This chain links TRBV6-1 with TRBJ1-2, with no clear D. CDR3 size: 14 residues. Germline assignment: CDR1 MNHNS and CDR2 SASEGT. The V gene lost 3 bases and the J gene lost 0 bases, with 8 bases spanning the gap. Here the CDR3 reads CASSDYSSNYGYTF. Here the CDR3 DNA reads TGTGCCAGCAGTGACTACAGTTCTAACTATGGCTACACCTTC.

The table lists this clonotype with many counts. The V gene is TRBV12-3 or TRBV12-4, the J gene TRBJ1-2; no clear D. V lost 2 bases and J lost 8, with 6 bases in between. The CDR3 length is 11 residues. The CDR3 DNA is TGTGCCAGCAGTTTAAGTTGGGGCTACACCTTC. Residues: CASSLSWGYTF.

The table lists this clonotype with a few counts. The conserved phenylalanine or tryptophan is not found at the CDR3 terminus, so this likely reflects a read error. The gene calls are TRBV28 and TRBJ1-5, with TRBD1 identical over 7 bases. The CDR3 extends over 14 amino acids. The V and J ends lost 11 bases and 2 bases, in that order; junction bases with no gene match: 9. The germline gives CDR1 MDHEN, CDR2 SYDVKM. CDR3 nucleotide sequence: TGTGCCGGACAGGACAGTAATGGCAATCAGCCCCAGCATCTT. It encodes CAGQDSNGNQPQHL.

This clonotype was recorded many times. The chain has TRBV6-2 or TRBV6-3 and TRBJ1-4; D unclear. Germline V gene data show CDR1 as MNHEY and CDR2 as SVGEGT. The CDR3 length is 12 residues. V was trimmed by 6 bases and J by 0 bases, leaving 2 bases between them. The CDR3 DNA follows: TGTGCCAGCAGGCCAACTAATGAAAAACTGTTTTTT. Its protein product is CASRPTNEKLFF.

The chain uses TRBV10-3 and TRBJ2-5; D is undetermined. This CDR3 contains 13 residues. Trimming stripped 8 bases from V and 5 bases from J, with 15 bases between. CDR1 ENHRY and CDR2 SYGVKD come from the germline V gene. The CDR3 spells CAIGQSLGETQYF. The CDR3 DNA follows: TGTGCCATCGGGCAGTCTCTTGGGGAGACCCAGTACTTC.

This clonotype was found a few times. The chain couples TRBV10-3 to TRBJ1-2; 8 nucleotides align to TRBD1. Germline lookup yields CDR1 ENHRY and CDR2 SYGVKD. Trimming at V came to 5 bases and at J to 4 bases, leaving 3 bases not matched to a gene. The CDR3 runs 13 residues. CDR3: CAISRGQGYGYTF. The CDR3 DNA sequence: TGTGCCATCAGTCGCGGACAGGGCTATGGCTACACCTTC.

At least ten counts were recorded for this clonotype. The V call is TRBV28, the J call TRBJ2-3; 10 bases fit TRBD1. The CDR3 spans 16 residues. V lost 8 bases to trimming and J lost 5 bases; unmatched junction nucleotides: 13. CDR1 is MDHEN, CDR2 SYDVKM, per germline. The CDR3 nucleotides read TGTGCCAGCGCAAGGGGGACAGGGGCAGGTGAAGATACGCAGTATTTT. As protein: CASARGTGAGEDTQYF.

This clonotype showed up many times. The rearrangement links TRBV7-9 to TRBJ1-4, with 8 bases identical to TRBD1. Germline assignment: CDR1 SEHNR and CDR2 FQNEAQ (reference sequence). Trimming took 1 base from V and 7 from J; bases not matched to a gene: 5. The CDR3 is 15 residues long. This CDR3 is CASSLGGTGREKLFF. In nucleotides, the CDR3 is TGTGCCAGCAGCTTAGGTGGGACAGGACGTGAAAAACTGTTTTTT.

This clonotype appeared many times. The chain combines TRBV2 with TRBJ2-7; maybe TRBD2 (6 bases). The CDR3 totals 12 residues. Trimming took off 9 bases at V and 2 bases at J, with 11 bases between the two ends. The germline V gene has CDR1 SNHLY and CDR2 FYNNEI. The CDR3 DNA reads TGTGCCAGTAGCGGCGCCACCTACGAGCAGTACTTC. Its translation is CASSGATYEQYF.

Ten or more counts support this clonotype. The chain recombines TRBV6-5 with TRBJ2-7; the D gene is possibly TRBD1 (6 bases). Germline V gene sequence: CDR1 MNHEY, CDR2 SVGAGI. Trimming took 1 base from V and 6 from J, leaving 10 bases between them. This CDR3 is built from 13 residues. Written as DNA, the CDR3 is TGTGCCAGCAGTTACTGGCAGGGGCGCGAGCAGTACTTC. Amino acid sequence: CASSYWQGREQYF.

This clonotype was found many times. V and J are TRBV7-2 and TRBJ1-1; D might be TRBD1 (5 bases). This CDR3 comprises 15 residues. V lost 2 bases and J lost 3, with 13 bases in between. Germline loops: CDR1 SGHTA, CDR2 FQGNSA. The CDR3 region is CASSLKAGRYTEAFF. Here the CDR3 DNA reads TGTGCCAGCAGCTTAAAGGCAGGGAGGTACACTGAAGCTTTCTTT.

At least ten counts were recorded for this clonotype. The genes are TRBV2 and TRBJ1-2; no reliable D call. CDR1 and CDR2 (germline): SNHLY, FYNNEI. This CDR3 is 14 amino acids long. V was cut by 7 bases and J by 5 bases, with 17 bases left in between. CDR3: CASKEKGVGYGYTF. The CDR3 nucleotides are TGTGCCAGCAAGGAAAAAGGAGTGGGGTATGGCTACACCTTC.